These T cell receptor beta chains were read from a single sample in a study of blood T cell repertoires in COVID-19. Profiling relied on immunoSEQ multiplex PCR, and the TCRdb table lists in-frame clones only, not all of them. This sample has over 250,000 clones, with 85% found just once. The sample was peripheral blood. These receptors were obtained from a human donor in a cohort sampled during active COVID-19. CDR3s include the opening cysteine and the closing phenylalanine or tryptophan. A D gene is named only where the DNA matches it firmly. Some rows mark clone size as missing; the rest say once, few, many or name a class of expanded clone.

d_call	j_call	v_call	clone_size	cdr3_aa	cdr3_nt
TRBD2	TRBJ2-7	TRBV10-2	-	CASTLRLAGAYEQYF	TGCGCCAGCACCCTTAGACTAGCGGGAGCCTACGAGCAGTACTTC
-	TRBJ2-3	TRBV7-5	-	CARSLLPGLAVLSTDTQYF	TGTGCCAGAAGCCTACTACCGGGACTAGCGGTTTTAAGCACAGATACGCAGTATTTT
-	TRBJ2-2	TRBV21-1	-	CASSKGPDCGIGTGELFF	TGTGCCAGCAGCAAAGGCCCCGATTGCGGAATTGGCACCGGGGAGCTGTTTTTT
-	TRBJ2-1	TRBV7-2	-	CASSSGRAGINEQFF	TGTGCCAGCAGCTCAGGTCGAGCGGGCATAAATGAGCAGTTCTTC
-	TRBJ2-1	TRBV18	-	CASSPRAGDADEQFF	TGTGCCAGCTCACCACGGGCAGGGGACGCGGATGAGCAGTTCTTC
TRBD2	TRBJ2-4	TRBV27	once	CASSPTFSSGSRHLHF	TGTGCCAGCAGTCCAACCTTTTCTAGCGGGAGTCGGCATTTGCACTTC
TRBD1	TRBJ2-5	TRBV5-1	-	CASSSGTAQETQYF	TGCGCCAGCAGCTCCGGGACAGCGCAAGAGACCCAGTACTTC
-	TRBJ2-1	TRBV28	-	CASSPSLGYNEQFF	TGTGCCAGCAGTCCCTCACTAGGGTACAATGAGCAGTTCTTC
TRBD1	TRBJ1-5	TRBV25-1	once	CASRGQGNNQPQHF	TGTGCCAGCAGGGGACAGGGGAACAATCAGCCCCAGCATTTT
-	TRBJ1-1	TRBV7-3	once	CASSRTINTEAFF	TGTGCCAGCAGCCGAACAATAAACACTGAAGCTTTCTTT
TRBD1	TRBJ2-7	TRBV14	-	CASSQGAQQGVAYEQYF	TGTGCCAGCAGCCAAGGCGCGCAGCAGGGGGTTGCCTACGAGCAGTACTTC
TRBD2	TRBJ2-1	TRBV24-1	once	CATPGLAENNEQFF	TGTGCCACCCCGGGACTAGCGGAAAACAATGAGCAGTTCTTC
-	TRBJ2-2	TRBV4-1	-	CASSQTDYTGELFF	TGCGCCAGCAGCCAGACGGACTACACCGGGGAGCTGTTTTTT
TRBD2	TRBJ2-1	TRBV4-1	-	CASSPEEAGVSYNEQFF	TGCGCCAGCAGCCCAGAGGAAGCGGGAGTTAGCTACAATGAGCAGTTCTTC
-	TRBJ1-2	TRBV28	-	CASSGGGAPNYGYTF	TGTGCCAGCAGTGGGGGGGGAGCACCTAACTATGGCTACACCTTC
-	TRBJ2-1	TRBV11-2	-	CASSLGNGEDEQFF	TGTGCCAGCAGCTTAGGCAACGGAGAAGATGAGCAGTTCTTC
-	TRBJ1-5	TRBV7-8	-	CASSRAAGVGGNQPQHF	TGTGCCAGCAGCCGAGCGGCAGGGGTAGGCGGCAATCAGCCCCAGCATTTT
TRBD1	TRBJ1-5	TRBV19	-	CASGIFDRGHQPQHF	TGTGCCAGTGGCATCTTCGACAGGGGTCATCAGCCCCAGCATTTT